The rows below give T cell receptor beta chains drawn from one sample of a study of post-analysis software for immune sequencing data. Using its own MiXCR run on the PCR reads, TCRdb lists one record per CDR3 protein. The sample has some 260,000 distinct CDR3 sequences; just over 35% are singletons. Sequencing used blood. The receptors come from a girl aged 5-17 years with multiple sclerosis. Each CDR3 is given with its conserved first and last residue.

J gene,V gene,CDR3 protein
TRBJ1-1,TRBV5-6,CASQTGTASTWMNTEAFF
TRBJ2-7,TRBV12-3/TRBV12-4,CASSPGLAAAEQYF
TRBJ2-2,TRBV5-5,CASSPRPGATGELFF
TRBJ1-5,TRBV12-3/TRBV12-4,CASSPSRESNQPQHF
TRBJ2-5,TRBV9,CASSVGVNQETQYF
TRBJ2-1,TRBV7-2,CASRPLKDRDKYSEQFF
TRBJ2-1,TRBV20-1,CSLIKQGYDNEQFF
TRBJ2-1,TRBV5-1,CASSWDTSYNEQFF
TRBJ2-3,TRBV11-2,CASTKSKLLTDTQYF
TRBJ2-1,TRBV12-3/TRBV12-4,CASRTTSGRSYNEQFF
TRBJ2-7,TRBV6-2/TRBV6-3,CASSYGDRGYYEQYF
TRBJ1-1,TRBV5-1,CASSLGRGGTEAFF
TRBJ1-5,TRBV7-9,CASSLSQGNQPQHF
TRBJ2-5,TRBV29-1,CSVVCGLAGDETQYF
TRBJ2-3,TRBV7-6,CASSSAPSTDTQYF
TRBJ2-1,TRBV2,CASSETRRSSYNEQFF
TRBJ1-5,TRBV6-1,CASSLTNRGGDQPQHF
TRBJ1-2,TRBV28,CASSLVGYGYTF
TRBJ1-4,TRBV9,CASGQGVTNEKLFF
TRBJ2-7,TRBV7-2,CASSLAAGTSGSYEQYF
TRBJ1-2,TRBV4-2,CASSQDRGEMGYTF
TRBJ1-4,TRBV28,CASSLEEKLFF
TRBJ2-5,TRBV12-3/TRBV12-4,CASSFRGGFQETQYF
TRBJ2-5,TRBV20-1,CSAARTSGGETQYF
TRBJ1-6,TRBV7-9,CASSLTGGYSPLHF
TRBJ1-3,TRBV12-3/TRBV12-4,CASSLRASGNTIYF
TRBJ2-1,TRBV14,CASSQEGGFGNEQFF
TRBJ1-5,TRBV6-1,CASSELGHSGGNQPQHF
TRBJ1-2,TRBV9,CASSVDGGLRGYTF
TRBJ1-2,TRBV7-8,CASSLGGRAGPHGYTF
TRBJ1-5,TRBV5-1,CASSATGGNQPQHF
TRBJ2-1,TRBV11-3,CASSLTMTAEQFF
TRBJ1-4,TRBV13,CASSLGRRGEKLFF
TRBJ2-2,TRBV15,CATSGLPHTGELFF
TRBJ2-5,TRBV20-1,CSARWGGTETQYF
TRBJ2-1,TRBV12-3/TRBV12-4,CASSPTQTSGTWNEQFF
TRBJ1-4,TRBV7-8,CASSLTPAVNEKLFF
TRBJ2-2,TRBV2,CASSFDLQGAGELFF
TRBJ2-7,TRBV20-1,CSARTPSYNEQYF
TRBJ1-6,TRBV20-1,CSAKSNSPLHF
TRBJ1-5,TRBV5-1,CANLLPLVTRTVGNQPQHF
TRBJ2-5,TRBV5-6,CASSSTDQETQYF